One sample yielded the 21 T cell receptor beta chains listed below, sequenced in a study of regulatory T cells in long-lasting Graves disease. According to the study, TCR beta libraries were built with iRepertoire HTBI primers and CDR3-region Arm-PCR. TCRdb re-analysed the multiplex PCR reads in MiXCR, keeping a single row per CDR3 protein. Of a few hundred thousand distinct CDR3 sequences listed, around 20% are singletons. Time point: persistent/refractory GD, antithyroid drugs over 5 years with positive TRAb. The authors made the TCR library using RNA they extracted from PBMCs. The specimen was peripheral blood mononuclear cells (PBMCs), collected when the disease was refractory, from a patient treated with antithyroid drugs. These receptors came from a female donor with Graves disease.

The chain uses TRBV7-9 and TRBJ2-7; 8 positions agree with TRBD2. Unmatched junction bases numbered 18, after V lost 2 bases and J lost 9 bases. The CDR3 is made up of 17 amino acids. The germline gives CDR1 SEHNR, CDR2 FQNEAQ (reference sequence). CDR3 coding DNA: TGTGCCAGCAGCTTAAATCTTGCCGGGAGGGCACAACCGAGGCAGTACTTC. This gives the protein CASSLNLAGRAQPRQYF. Together with reference TRBV7-9 and TRBJ2-7, the CDR3 gives the full variable domain: DTGVSQNPRHKITKRGQNVTFRCDPISEHNRLYWYRQTLGQGPEFLTYFQNEAQLEKSRLLSDRFSAERPKGSFSTLEIQRTEQGDSAMYLCASSLNLAGRAQPRQYFGPGTRLTVT.

At least ten counts were recorded for this clonotype. This rearrangement joins TRBV28 to TRBJ1-5; D is possibly TRBD1 (5 bases). The CDR3 contains 18 residues. The V gene lost 3 bases and the J gene lost 6 bases, with 24 bases spanning the gap. Per the germline V gene, CDR1 is MDHEN and CDR2 is SYDVKM. The CDR3 spells CASSLDVVVVGGSQPQHF. The CDR3 coding sequence is TGTGCCAGCAGTTTGGACGTTGTCGTAGTGGGGGGGAGTCAGCCCCAGCATTTT.

Remarks on this clonotype: The junction and the germline gene differ at one end; a read error may be behind it. This chain joins TRBV28 and TRBJ1-4; 7 bases line up with TRBD1. Looked up from germline, CDR1 is MDHEN and CDR2 is SYDVKM. The CDR3 runs 16 residues. CDR3 loop: CASSAPGTATNEKPFF. CDR3 in DNA: TGTGCCAGCAGTGCCCCGGGGACAGCAACTAATGAAAAACCGTTTTTT.

This clonotype has more than one count but fewer than ten. The chain uses TRBV19 and TRBJ2-7; D not resolved. The germline CDR1 and CDR2 sequences are LNHDA and SQIVND (reference sequence). With 8 bases removed from V and 2 bases from J, the gap between germline ends came to 16 bases. This CDR3 contains 14 residues. CDR3 loop: CASSLAPKAYEQYF. CDR3 DNA sequence: TGTGCCAGTTCTTTGGCACCAAAGGCCTACGAGCAGTACTTC. The whole variable domain, filled in from reference TRBV19 and TRBJ2-7, reads DGGITQSPKYLFRKEGQNVTLSCEQNLNHDAMYWYRQDPGQGLRLIYYSQIVNDFQKGDIAEGYSVSREKKESFPLTVTSAQKNPTAFYLCASSLAPKAYEQYFGPGTRLTVT.

The gene calls are TRBV9 and TRBJ1-2; TRBD1 matches at 9 bases. The CDR3 totals 14 residues. V dropped 0 bases and J dropped 7; count of bases not matched to a gene: 4. Germline V gives CDR1 SGDLS, CDR2 YYNGEE. CDR3 DNA sequence: TGTGCCAGCAGCGTAGAGGGGACAGGGTTTGGCTACACCTTC. As protein: CASSVEGTGFGYTF.

This clonotype has a handful of counts. The rearrangement uses TRBV30 and TRBJ1-2, with 8 nucleotides matching TRBD1. This CDR3 region has 13 residues. V gave up 1 base and J gave up 4 bases; unmatched junction bases: 2. CDR1 and CDR2 from the germline V gene are GTSNPN and SVGIG (reference sequence). The CDR3: CAWSGDRPYGYTF. CDR3 DNA: TGTGCCTGGAGTGGGGACAGGCCCTATGGCTACACCTTC.

The chain couples TRBV12-3 or TRBV12-4 to TRBJ2-2, with 13 bases matching TRBD2. There are 16 residues in the CDR3. V trimming: 7 bases; J trimming: 3 bases; junction bases outside the gene matches: 5. Here the CDR3 reads CASKPGLAGDTGELFF. The CDR3 DNA sequence: TGTGCCAGCAAACCCGGACTAGCGGGGGACACCGGGGAGCTGTTTTTT.

Comments on this clonotype: A much larger clone lies one base from this, so it may be a read error. The chain couples TRBV5-4 to TRBJ2-7; no reliable D call. This CDR3 spans 13 amino acids. Germline values: CDR1 SGHNT, CDR2 YYREEE (reference sequence). V lost 2 bases to trimming and J lost 2 bases, with 8 bases between them. Here the CDR3 DNA reads TGTGCCAGCAGCTTAAGACATACCTACGAGCAGTACTTC. Amino acids: CASSLRHTYEQYF.

The chain has TRBV2 and TRBJ1-5; tentative D call: TRBD1 (5 bases). The CDR3 length is 14 residues. In germline, CDR1 is SNHLY, CDR2 FYNNEI. V was pared by 7 bases and J by 3 bases, with 13 bases between. The CDR3 bases are TGTGCCAGCACCAGAGGGACGATCAATCAGCCCCAGCATTTT. Protein sequence: CASTRGTINQPQHF. The full variable domain, its missing parts supplied by reference TRBV2 and TRBJ1-5, is EPEVTQTPSHQVTQMGQEVILRCVPISNHLYFYWYRQILGQKVEFLVSFYNNEISEKSEIFDDQFSVERPDGSNFTLKIRSTKLEDSAMYFCASTRGTINQPQHFGDGTRLSIL.

Ten or more counts support this clonotype. The chain combines TRBV2 with TRBJ2-2, with D tentatively TRBD1 or TRBD2 (5 bases each). Looked up from germline, CDR1 is SNHLY and CDR2 is FYNNEI. This CDR3 region has 16 residues. The V end was cut by 7 bases, the J end by 6 bases, with 21 bases between. The DNA of the CDR3 is TGTGCCAGCACCCCTGGGACGGATCCAAGGGCCGGGGAGCTGTTTTTT. Translated: CASTPGTDPRAGELFF.

The chain joins TRBV20-1 to TRBJ2-7; D remains ambiguous. Germline V gene lookup returns CDR1 DFQATT and CDR2 SNEGSKA (reference sequence). Trimming removed 1 base at V and 2 bases at J, with 9 bases between. CDR3 length: 13 amino acids. CDR3 residues: CSARVPAAYEQYF. DNA for the CDR3: TGCAGTGCTAGAGTGCCGGCGGCCTACGAGCAGTACTTC.

This clonotype was recorded at least ten times. CDR3 in DNA: TGTGCCAGCAGTTACTCGGGAATAGGGTTGGCCTATGGCTACACCTTC. It encodes CASSYSGIGLAYGYTF. V and J are TRBV6-5 and TRBJ1-2; D not certain. The CDR3 is 16 amino acids. Germline CDR1 is MNHEY and CDR2 is SVGAGI. V lost 0 bases, J lost 4 bases, and 15 bases lay in between.

Notes on this clonotype: The CDR3 does not end in the conserved phenylalanine or tryptophan, so this is likely a read error. The chain joins TRBV30 to TRBJ2-7; D uncertain. The CDR3 is 12 amino acids. CDR1 is GTSNPN, CDR2 SVGIG, per germline (reference sequence). The V end was cut by 2 bases, the J end by 3 bases, with 8 bases between. The CDR3 reads CAWSHSDYEQYL. As DNA, the CDR3 is TGTGCCTGGAGTCACAGCGACTACGAGCAGTACCTC.

This clonotype was observed at least ten times. This chain uses TRBV2 with TRBJ2-7, with D possibly being TRBD2 (7 bases). This CDR3 comprises 18 residues. Germline assignment: CDR1 SNHLY and CDR2 FYNNEI. The ends were cut back, 3 bases at V and 0 bases at J, with 21 bases in the middle. The CDR3 sequence: CASSEGGLSGEVSYEQYF. In DNA, the CDR3 is TGTGCCAGCAGTGAGGGGGGGCTTTCGGGAGAGGTCTCCTACGAGCAGTACTTC.

The chain carries TRBV20-1 and TRBJ1-5, with 8 bases identical to TRBD1. This CDR3 is built from 13 residues. The ends lost 6 bases at V and 7 bases at J; junction bases unmatched: 8. Germline V gene data show CDR1 as DFQATT and CDR2 as SNEGSKA (reference sequence). CDR3 loop: CSASTGVGQPQHF. CDR3 in DNA: TGCAGTGCCTCGACAGGGGTTGGGCAGCCCCAGCATTTT.

A few counts support this clonotype. The V call is TRBV5-1, the J call TRBJ2-7, with TRBD2 matching 8 bases. V gave up 1 base and J gave up 0 bases; unmatched junction bases: 3. Germline V lookup: CDR1 SGHRS, CDR2 YFSETQ. The CDR3 loop spans 15 amino acids. The CDR3 DNA follows: TGCGCCAGCAGCTTGACTAGCGGCTTCTCCTACGAGCAGTACTTC. Its protein product is CASSLTSGFSYEQYF.

A few counts support this clonotype. The J gene is TRBJ2-6, the V gene TRBV6-5, with D tentatively TRBD1 (6 bases). Trimming shortened V by 2 bases and J by 0 bases, and 8 bases separated the two germline ends. This CDR3 region has 16 residues. The germline V gene encodes CDR1 MNHEY and CDR2 SVGAGI. This CDR3 is CASSYPGVSGANVLTF. The DNA for the CDR3 is TGTGCCAGCAGTTACCCAGGGGTCTCTGGGGCCAACGTCCTGACTTTC.

This clonotype was seen repeatedly, ten times or more. The V and J genes are TRBV15 and TRBJ1-1, with D perhaps TRBD1 (6 bases). Trimming pared 9 bases from V and 0 bases from J, leaving 14 bases between. Germline CDR1 LNHNV, CDR2 YYDKDF (reference sequence). The CDR3 runs to 14 residues. This CDR3 is CATTGPRVNTEAFF. The CDR3 nucleotides read TGTGCCACTACAGGGCCAAGGGTGAACACTGAAGCTTTCTTT.

This chain links TRBV4-1 with TRBJ2-7, with D perhaps TRBD1 (5 bases). The CDR3 has 13 amino acids. Per the germline V gene, CDR1 is MGHRA and CDR2 is YSYEKL. V lost 1 base and J 3 bases, leaving 7 bases between the germline ends. The CDR3 coding sequence is TGCGCCAGCAGCCAAGGGACATTCTACGAGCAGTACTTC. It is translated as CASSQGTFYEQYF.

This rearrangement joins TRBV3-1 to TRBJ2-7, with D perhaps TRBD2 (7 bases). From germline, CDR1 is LGHDT and CDR2 YNNKEL (reference sequence). The CDR3 is made up of 15 amino acids. Trimming left V 2 bases short and J 4 bases short, with 15 bases between. In nucleotides, the CDR3 is TGTGCCAGCAGCCAAAGGGGGGGGAGAGCGTACGAGCAGTACTTC. The encoded protein is CASSQRGGRAYEQYF.

The sample holds a few counts of this clonotype. V usage is TRBV5-1 and J usage is TRBJ2-2; D call uncertain. The CDR3 is 15 residues long. Germline CDR1 reads SGHRS; CDR2 reads YFSETQ. Trimming stripped 5 bases from V and 0 bases from J, with 11 bases between. Written as DNA, the CDR3 is TGCGCCAGCAGGGCGGCGAACGCGAACACCGGGGAGCTGTTTTTT. Translated, it gives CASRAANANTGELFF.